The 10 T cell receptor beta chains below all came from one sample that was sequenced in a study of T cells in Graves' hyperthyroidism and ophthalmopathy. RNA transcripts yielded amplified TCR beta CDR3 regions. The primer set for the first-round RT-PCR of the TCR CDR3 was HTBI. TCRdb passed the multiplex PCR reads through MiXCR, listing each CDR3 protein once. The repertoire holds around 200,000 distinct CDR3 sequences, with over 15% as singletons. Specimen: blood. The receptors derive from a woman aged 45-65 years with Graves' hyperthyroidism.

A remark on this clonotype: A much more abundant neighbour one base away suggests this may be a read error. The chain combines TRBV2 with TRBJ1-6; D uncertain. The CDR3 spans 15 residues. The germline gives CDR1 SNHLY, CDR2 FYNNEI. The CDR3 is CASSVSDTYNPPLHF. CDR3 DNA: TGTGCCAGCAGTGTTTCAGACACCTATAATCCACCCCTCCACTTT.

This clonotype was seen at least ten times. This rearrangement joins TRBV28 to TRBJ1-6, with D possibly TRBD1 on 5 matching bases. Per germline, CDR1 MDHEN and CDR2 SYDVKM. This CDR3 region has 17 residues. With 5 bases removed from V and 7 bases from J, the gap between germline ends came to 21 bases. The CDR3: CASSPRRGSIKNSPLHF. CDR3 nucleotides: TGTGCCAGCAGTCCCAGGAGGGGCTCCATCAAGAATTCACCCCTCCACTTT.

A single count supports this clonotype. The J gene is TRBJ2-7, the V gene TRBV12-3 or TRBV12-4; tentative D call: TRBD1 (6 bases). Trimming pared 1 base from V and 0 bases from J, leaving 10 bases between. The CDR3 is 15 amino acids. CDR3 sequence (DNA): TGTGCCAGCAGTTTAGTGGGGGCGTCCTCCTACGAGCAGTACTTC. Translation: CASSLVGASSYEQYF.

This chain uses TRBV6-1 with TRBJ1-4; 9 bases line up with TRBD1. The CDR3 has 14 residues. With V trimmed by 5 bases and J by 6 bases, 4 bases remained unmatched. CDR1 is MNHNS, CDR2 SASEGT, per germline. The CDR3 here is CASSYTGGDEKLFF. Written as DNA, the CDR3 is TGTGCCAGCAGTTATACAGGGGGCGATGAAAAACTGTTTTTT.

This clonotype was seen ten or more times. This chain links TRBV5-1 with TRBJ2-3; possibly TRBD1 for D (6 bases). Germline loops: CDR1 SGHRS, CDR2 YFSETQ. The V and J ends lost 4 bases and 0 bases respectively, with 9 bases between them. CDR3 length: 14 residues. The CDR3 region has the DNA TGCGCCAGCAGCCGGACAGCTAGCACAGATACGCAGTATTTT. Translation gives CASSRTASTDTQYF.

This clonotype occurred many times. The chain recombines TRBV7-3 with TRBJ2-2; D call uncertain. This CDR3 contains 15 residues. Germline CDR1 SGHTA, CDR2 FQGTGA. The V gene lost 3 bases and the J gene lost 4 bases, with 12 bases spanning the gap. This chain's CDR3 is CASSLGTWSTGELFF. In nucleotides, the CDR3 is TGTGCCAGCAGCTTGGGTACATGGTCCACCGGGGAGCTGTTTTTT.

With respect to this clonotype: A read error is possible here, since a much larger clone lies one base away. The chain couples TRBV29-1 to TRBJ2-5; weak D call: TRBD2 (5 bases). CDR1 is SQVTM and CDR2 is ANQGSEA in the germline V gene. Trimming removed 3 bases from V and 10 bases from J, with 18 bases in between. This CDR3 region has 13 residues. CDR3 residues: CSVEIRGMWVQYF. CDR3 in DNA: TGCAGCGTTGAGATCCGGGGAATGTGGGTCCAGTACTTC.

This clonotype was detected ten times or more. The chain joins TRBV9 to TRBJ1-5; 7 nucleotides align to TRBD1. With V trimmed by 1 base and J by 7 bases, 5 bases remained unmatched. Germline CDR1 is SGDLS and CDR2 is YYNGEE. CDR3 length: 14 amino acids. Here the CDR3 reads CASSVKSGGQPQHF. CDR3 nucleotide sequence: TGTGCCAGCAGCGTAAAGTCAGGGGGGCAGCCCCAGCATTTT.

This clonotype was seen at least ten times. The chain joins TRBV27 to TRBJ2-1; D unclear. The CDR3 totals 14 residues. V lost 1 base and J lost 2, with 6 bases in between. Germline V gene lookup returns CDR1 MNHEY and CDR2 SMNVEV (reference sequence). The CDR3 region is CASSLLGTYNEQFF. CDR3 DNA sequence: TGTGCCAGCAGTTTATTGGGGACCTACAATGAGCAGTTCTTC.

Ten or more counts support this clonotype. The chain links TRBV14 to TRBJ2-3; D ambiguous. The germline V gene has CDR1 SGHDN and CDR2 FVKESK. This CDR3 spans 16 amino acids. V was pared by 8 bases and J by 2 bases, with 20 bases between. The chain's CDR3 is CASSPARLGSTDTQYF. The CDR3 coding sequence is TGTGCCAGCTCCCCGGCCCGCCTCGGATCCACAGATACGCAGTATTTT. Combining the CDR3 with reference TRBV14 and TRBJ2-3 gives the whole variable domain EAGVTQFPSHSVIEKGQTVTLRCDPISGHDNLYWYRRVMGKEIKFLLHFVKESKQDESGMPNNRFLAERTGGTYSTLKVQPAELEDSGVYFCASSPARLGSTDTQYFGPGTRLTVL.